This paragraph covers one TCR beta chain sequence. Original analysis: Estimation of nucleated cell counts was performed using reference gene primer amplification. Using immunoSEQ multiplex PCR, the repertoire was profiled, and TCRdb retains in-frame clones only, with some absent. From that table come the V and J calls and clone size; the DNA was used to work out D and trimming. The sample yields a few hundred thousand clones, 65% to 90% seen once. The record originates from a study of blood T cell repertoires in COVID-19. In the study overall: Samples taken during acute and convalescent COVID-19 were collected in the United States, Italy and Spain. The cDNA or gDNA used as material had been derived from T cells, B-cell-depleted T cells, or PBMCs.

J was trimmed by 9 bases and V by 1 base; bases with no gene match: 9. CDR3 length: 15 residues. Germline V gives CDR1 SGHNT, CDR2 YENEEA. Material: peripheral blood. The chain has TRBV11-3 and TRBJ2-1; 7 bases fit TRBD2. The receptor was isolated from a woman aged 50 to 60 with acute or convalescent COVID-19. CDR3 sequence reads: CASSLGGGSPREQFF. The CDR3 DNA reads TGTGCCAGCAGCTTAGGCGGCGGGAGCCCCCGTGAGCAGTTCTTC.